The clone carrying this TCR beta chain was picked up a small number of times. All of the isolated RNA was reverse transcribed, so expressed TCRB transcripts were sequenced. Assay used: immunoSEQ multiplex PCR; TCRdb lists only in-frame clones, some missing. The table lists 200,000 to 250,000 clones, around 9.9% of them singletons. The data stem from a study of beta chain features in type 1 diabetes. V lost 1 base and J 4 bases, leaving 19 bases between the germline ends. CDR3 length: 17 residues. CDR1 MNHEY and CDR2 SMNVEV come from the germline V gene (reference sequence). This chain connects TRBV27 to TRBJ1-2; D not certain. The sequencing input was central memory CD4+ T cells from blood. The clonotype was recovered from a man younger than 35 in good health. The chain's CDR3 is CASSLFPGTRRSYGYTF. The CDR3 DNA is TGTGCCAGCAGTTTATTCCCTGGAACACGGCGTAGCTATGGCTACACCTTC.